The rows below give T cell receptor beta chains drawn from one sample of a study of blood T cell repertoires in COVID-19. The data were produced by immunoSEQ multiplex PCR, yet TCRdb's version contains in-frame clones alone and is incomplete. This table has under 250,000 clones, 65% to 90% appearing once. The specimen was PBMCs or T cells enriched from blood (not recorded which). These receptors all stem from a woman in her forties or fifties with acute COVID-19. The CDR3 runs from the conserved cysteine through the conserved F or W. Fields, in order: clone size, V gene, CDR3 length, D gene, J gene, CDR3 DNA, CDR3 protein. D genes are given only for firm matches. Size tells how often a clone was seen (once, few, many) or the class of an expanded clone, and some rows leave it out.

clone size: -; V gene: TRBV30; CDR3 length: 15; D gene: -; J gene: TRBJ1-5; CDR3 DNA: TGTGCCTGGAGCGAGAAGGGGGGGAAAGGTCAGCCCCAGCATTTT; CDR3 protein: CAWSEKGGKGQPQHF
clone size: -; V gene: TRBV9; CDR3 length: 12; D gene: -; J gene: TRBJ2-2; CDR3 DNA: TGTGCCAGCAGCCACCGAGCCGGGGAGCTGTTTTTT; CDR3 protein: CASSHRAGELFF
clone size: once; V gene: TRBV6-1; CDR3 length: 13; D gene: -; J gene: TRBJ1-2; CDR3 DNA: TGTGCCAGCAGTGAAGGAGGAATCTGGGGCTACACCTTC; CDR3 protein: CASSEGGIWGYTF
clone size: -; V gene: TRBV9; CDR3 length: 14; D gene: TRBD1; J gene: TRBJ1-2; CDR3 DNA: TGTGCCAGCAGCGACCGACAGGGTGCCCCTGGCTACACCTTC; CDR3 protein: CASSDRQGAPGYTF
clone size: few; V gene: TRBV4-1; CDR3 length: 15; D gene: -; J gene: TRBJ2-6; CDR3 DNA: TGCGCCAGCAGCCAAGATTCTTCTGGGGCCAACGTCCTGACTTTC; CDR3 protein: CASSQDSSGANVLTF
clone size: once; V gene: TRBV10-1; CDR3 length: 15; D gene: -; J gene: TRBJ2-1; CDR3 DNA: TGCGCCAGCAGTGGAGGGTCATGGGGCTACAATGAGCAGTTCTTC; CDR3 protein: CASSGGSWGYNEQFF
clone size: -; V gene: TRBV6-2/TRBV6-3; CDR3 length: 13; D gene: -; J gene: TRBJ1-2; CDR3 DNA: TGTGCCAGCAGTCCCACTGCTAACTATGGCTACACCTTC; CDR3 protein: CASSPTANYGYTF
clone size: -; V gene: TRBV30; CDR3 length: 16; D gene: TRBD1; J gene: TRBJ1-2; CDR3 DNA: TGTGCCTGGAGTCTCCCGGGACAGGGGATACCCTATGGCTACACCTTC; CDR3 protein: CAWSLPGQGIPYGYTF
clone size: -; V gene: TRBV5-6; CDR3 length: 17; D gene: -; J gene: TRBJ1-1; CDR3 DNA: TGTGCCAGCAGCTTGTTTACGACGGCGAGGATGAACACTGAAGCTTTCTTT; CDR3 protein: CASSLFTTARMNTEAFF
clone size: -; V gene: TRBV6-1; CDR3 length: 17; D gene: -; J gene: TRBJ2-7; CDR3 DNA: TGTGCCAGCAGTGAAGCGATTGGGCGGGGGCCTACCTACGAGCAGTACTTC; CDR3 protein: CASSEAIGRGPTYEQYF
clone size: -; V gene: TRBV3-1/TRBV3-2; CDR3 length: 15; D gene: -; J gene: TRBJ2-3; CDR3 DNA: TGTGCCAGCAGCCAAGGCACGCGGGGAGTAGATACGCAGTATTTT; CDR3 protein: CASSQGTRGVDTQYF
clone size: -; V gene: TRBV6-1; CDR3 length: 17; D gene: -; J gene: TRBJ2-1; CDR3 DNA: TGTGCCAGCAGTGAAGCGCTAGGAGGGACCTGGGGTGATGAGCAGTTCTTC; CDR3 protein: CASSEALGGTWGDEQFF
clone size: -; V gene: TRBV11-2; CDR3 length: 13; D gene: -; J gene: TRBJ1-2; CDR3 DNA: TGTGCCCCATTAAAGGGGGGGGTAGCTGGCTACACCTTC; CDR3 protein: CAPLKGGVAGYTF
clone size: -; V gene: TRBV7-2; CDR3 length: 19; D gene: TRBD1; J gene: TRBJ2-2; CDR3 DNA: TGTGCCAGCAGTTCCAGGGGGCTCCCGATATCCGCGAACACCGGGGAGCTGTTTTTT; CDR3 protein: CASSSRGLPISANTGELFF
clone size: -; V gene: TRBV7-2; CDR3 length: 14; D gene: -; J gene: TRBJ1-2; CDR3 DNA: TGTGCCAGCAGCTTAGACAGGGCCTCCTATGGCTACACCTTC; CDR3 protein: CASSLDRASYGYTF
clone size: -; V gene: TRBV11-2; CDR3 length: 13; D gene: -; J gene: TRBJ1-3; CDR3 DNA: TGTGCCAGCAGCTGGTCAGGTGGAAACACCATATATTTT; CDR3 protein: CASSWSGGNTIYF
clone size: -; V gene: TRBV7-3; CDR3 length: 13; D gene: -; J gene: TRBJ2-3; CDR3 DNA: TGTGCCAGCAGCTTCTCAGGGGCAGATACGCAGTATTTT; CDR3 protein: CASSFSGADTQYF
clone size: -; V gene: TRBV7-9; CDR3 length: 14; D gene: -; J gene: TRBJ2-7; CDR3 DNA: TGTGCCAGCGGGGGGGGCGGATCCTCCTACGAGCAGTACTTC; CDR3 protein: CASGGGGSSYEQYF
clone size: -; V gene: TRBV7-2; CDR3 length: 13; D gene: -; J gene: TRBJ2-7; CDR3 DNA: TGTGCCAGCAGCTTAATGGCAGTCTACGAGCAGTACTTC; CDR3 protein: CASSLMAVYEQYF
clone size: -; V gene: TRBV9; CDR3 length: 13; D gene: -; J gene: TRBJ1-3; CDR3 DNA: TGTGCCAGCGGCCCGTCGGGGGGAAACACCATATATTTT; CDR3 protein: CASGPSGGNTIYF
clone size: -; V gene: TRBV4-3; CDR3 length: 17; D gene: -; J gene: TRBJ1-1; CDR3 DNA: TGCGCCAGCAGCCAAGATTTGGGGGGGACGGGGAACACTGAAGCTTTCTTT; CDR3 protein: CASSQDLGGTGNTEAFF
clone size: -; V gene: TRBV4-1; CDR3 length: 15; D gene: -; J gene: TRBJ1-2; CDR3 DNA: TGCGCCAGCAGCCAAGACATCGGCGGTTTAGGTGGCTACACCTTC; CDR3 protein: CASSQDIGGLGGYTF
clone size: -; V gene: TRBV7-9; CDR3 length: 17; D gene: TRBD1; J gene: TRBJ2-2; CDR3 DNA: TGTGCCAGCAGCTCCCGCCCGGACAGGGATGGCACCGGGGAGCTGTTTTTT; CDR3 protein: CASSSRPDRDGTGELFF
clone size: -; V gene: TRBV7-8; CDR3 length: 16; D gene: -; J gene: TRBJ2-7; CDR3 DNA: TGTGCCAGCAGCTTAAATATAGCCGTCCAGATCTACGAGCAGTACTTC; CDR3 protein: CASSLNIAVQIYEQYF
clone size: -; V gene: TRBV18; CDR3 length: 13; D gene: -; J gene: TRBJ2-3; CDR3 DNA: TGTGCCAGCTCACCGGGCATGGCGGATACGCAGTATTTT; CDR3 protein: CASSPGMADTQYF
clone size: -; V gene: TRBV2; CDR3 length: 13; D gene: TRBD1; J gene: TRBJ1-2; CDR3 DNA: TGTGCCAGCAGCGCCGGGACAGGGGGAGGCTACACCTTC; CDR3 protein: CASSAGTGGGYTF
clone size: -; V gene: TRBV29-1; CDR3 length: 14; D gene: -; J gene: TRBJ2-3; CDR3 DNA: TGCAGCGTCGGTACAGGGATTGGGACAGATACGCAGTATTTT; CDR3 protein: CSVGTGIGTDTQYF
clone size: once; V gene: TRBV19; CDR3 length: 16; D gene: -; J gene: TRBJ1-1; CDR3 DNA: TGTGCCAGTAGTATAGGCAGGGCCCTCATGAACACTGAAGCTTTCTTT; CDR3 protein: CASSIGRALMNTEAFF
clone size: -; V gene: TRBV29-1; CDR3 length: 13; D gene: -; J gene: TRBJ1-4; CDR3 DNA: TGCAGCGTCTCCAGGGGTCCGGGCGAAAAACTGTTTTTT; CDR3 protein: CSVSRGPGEKLFF
clone size: -; V gene: TRBV18; CDR3 length: 15; D gene: -; J gene: TRBJ1-2; CDR3 DNA: TGTGCCAGCTCGCCCGCCAGGGAAGGGGGCTATGGCTACACCTTC; CDR3 protein: CASSPAREGGYGYTF
clone size: -; V gene: TRBV19; CDR3 length: 16; D gene: TRBD2; J gene: TRBJ2-3; CDR3 DNA: TGTGCCAGTAGTCACCTAGCGGGGGCCAGCACAGATACGCAGTATTTT; CDR3 protein: CASSHLAGASTDTQYF
clone size: once; V gene: TRBV6-5; CDR3 length: 15; D gene: -; J gene: TRBJ1-1; CDR3 DNA: TGTGCCAGCAGTTACAGGGGGATAGGGAACACTGAAGCTTTCTTT; CDR3 protein: CASSYRGIGNTEAFF
clone size: -; V gene: TRBV3-1/TRBV3-2; CDR3 length: 15; D gene: TRBD1; J gene: TRBJ1-1; CDR3 DNA: TGTGCCAGCAGCCTGGAGGGACAGGGAAAAACTGAAGCTTTCTTT; CDR3 protein: CASSLEGQGKTEAFF